A single sample is the source of the 17 T cell receptor beta chains below, sequenced in a study of T-cell memory formation after mild COVID-19. One entry per CDR3 protein results from TCRdb running MiXCR on the 5' RACE reads. Of over 300,000 distinct CDR3 sequences in the sample, 20% to 25% were seen once. The sequencing sample was made of PBMCs or a T cell subset sorted from them (not recorded which). Source of these receptors: a man in his late teens or twenties who had mild COVID-19 (a few samples of this study predate the infection). Cell type and time point are not known.

In this sample, this clonotype turned up a few times. V and J are TRBV5-1 and TRBJ2-7; D is tentatively TRBD1 or TRBD2 (5 bases each). The CDR3 has 13 amino acids. Germline values: CDR1 SGHRS, CDR2 YFSETQ. Trimming cost V 1 base and J 3 bases, with 8 bases left between them. The DNA of the CDR3 is TGCGCCAGCAGCTTGACAGGACTCTACGAGCAGTACGTC. It is translated as CASSLTGLYEQYV.

The CDR3 DNA sequence: TGTGCCAGCAGTACCTTAGGACAGGGACGAGGCTACACCTTC. Protein: CASSTLGQGRGYTF. The V call is TRBV28, the J call TRBJ1-2; 8 bases map to TRBD1. With 5 bases clipped from V and 8 bases from J, the junction kept 10 bases outside the gene matches. The CDR3 loop spans 14 amino acids. Germline CDR1 and CDR2: MDHEN and SYDVKM.

Only a few counts were recorded for this clonotype. The chain carries TRBV27 and TRBJ2-4; 9 nucleotides match TRBD2. CDR1 is MNHEY and CDR2 is SMNVEV in the germline V gene (reference sequence). CDR3 length equals 17 residues. J gave up 7 bases and V 4 bases, and 14 bases lay outside the gene matches. CDR3 in amino acids: CASSSLQLSGGSNIQYF. In DNA, the CDR3 is TGTGCCAGCAGTTCCCTTCAGCTTAGCGGGGGAAGTAACATTCAGTACTTC.

This chain joins TRBV7-3 and TRBJ2-3; 7 bases map to TRBD2. This CDR3 comprises 15 residues. The germline CDR1 and CDR2 sequences are SGHTA and FQGTGA. The junction had 7 bases not matched to a gene; V was cut back by 5 bases and J by 2 bases. The CDR3 bases are TGTGCCAGCAGCCAACGACTAGCTCCCACAGATACGCAGTATTTT. This sequence encodes CASSQRLAPTDTQYF.

This clonotype was counted between two and nine times. The chain has TRBV7-2 and TRBJ1-4; D not certain. Between the trimmed V and J ends, which lost 1 base and 0 bases, there was a span of 6 bases. The CDR3 is 15 residues long. Germline loops: CDR1 SGHTA, CDR2 FQGNSA. The CDR3 coding sequence is TGTGCCAGCAGCTTAGGTCCGGCAACTAATGAAAAACTGTTTTTT. Its translation is CASSLGPATNEKLFF. The full variable domain, rest sourced from reference TRBV7-2 and TRBJ1-4, is GAGVSQSPSNKVTEKGKDVELRCDPISGHTALYWYRQSLGQGLEFLIYFQGNSAPDKSGLPSDRFSAERTGGSVSTLTIQRTQQEDSAVYLCASSLGPATNEKLFFGSGTQLSVL.

The chain is built from TRBV15 and TRBJ1-5; no reliable D call. Trimming shortened V by 6 bases and J by 7 bases, and 13 bases separated the two germline ends. From germline, CDR1 is LNHNV and CDR2 YYDKDF (reference sequence). The CDR3 totals 13 residues. The CDR3 DNA sequence: TGTGCCACCAGTTTCTCGGGGTACCAGCCCCAGCATTTT. Amino acids: CATSFSGYQPQHF.

This clonotype was observed a handful of times. The rearrangement links TRBV6-6 to TRBJ2-5; 11 bases agree with TRBD2. The CDR3 contains 16 residues. The germline V gene encodes CDR1 MNHNY and CDR2 SVGAGI (reference sequence). V lost 5 bases, J lost 1 base, and 6 bases stayed unmatched. The CDR3 protein is CASSRKLAGAQETQYF. The CDR3 nucleotides read TGTGCCAGCAGTCGAAAACTAGCGGGGGCCCAAGAGACCCAGTACTTC.

This clonotype was observed a few times. The V gene is TRBV12-3 or TRBV12-4, the J gene TRBJ1-2; D is ambiguous. The CDR3 is 12 residues long. V lost 0 bases to trimming and J lost 10 bases, with 9 bases between them. The DNA of the CDR3 is TGTGCCAGCAGTTTAGCGGCGGCAGCCTACACCTTC. Amino acids: CASSLAAAAYTF.

The V gene is TRBV28, the J gene TRBJ2-1; 11 nucleotides align to TRBD2. CDR1 and CDR2 from the germline V gene are MDHEN and SYDVKM. With 5 bases clipped from V and 10 bases from J, the junction kept 10 bases outside the gene matches. There are 15 residues in the CDR3. The CDR3 loop is CASSVIAGGTWEQFF. In DNA, the CDR3 is TGTGCCAGCAGTGTGATAGCGGGGGGGACATGGGAGCAGTTCTTC.

CDR3 DNA sequence: TGCAGTGCTAAGACAGCTACACGTGGCTACACCTTC. Its translation is CSAKTATRGYTF. V usage is TRBV20-1 and J usage is TRBJ1-2; the D gene is possibly TRBD1 (5 bases). Trimming stripped 4 bases from V and 7 bases from J, with 13 bases between. Germline CDR1 DFQATT, CDR2 SNEGSKA (reference sequence). This CDR3 region has 12 residues.

This clonotype was picked up a small number of times. The rearrangement uses TRBV7-9 and TRBJ1-4; D unresolved. Germline V gene sequence: CDR1 SEHNR, CDR2 FQNEAQ (reference sequence). The CDR3 loop spans 18 amino acids. The V gene lost 6 bases and the J gene lost 2 bases, with 22 bases spanning the gap. The CDR3 bases are TGTGCCAGCAGTTTTGGGTCTCTTCGATCGGGGACTAATGAAAAACTGTTTTTT. Translated, it gives CASSFGSLRSGTNEKLFF.

The chain carries TRBV28 and TRBJ2-1, with TRBD1 identical over 8 bases. J lost 11 bases, V lost 6 bases, and 12 bases had no gene match. Germline V gives CDR1 MDHEN, CDR2 SYDVKM. The CDR3 length is 14 residues. The CDR3 nucleotides are TGTGCCAGCAGGAAACAGGGGGACCCGACCAAGCAGTTCTTC. Its protein product is CASRKQGDPTKQFF. Complete variable domain (other parts from reference TRBV28 and TRBJ2-1): DVKVTQSSRYLVKRTGEKVFLECVQDMDHENMFWYRQDPGLGLRLIYFSYDVKMKEKGDIPEGYSVSREKKERFSLILESASTNQTSMYLCASRKQGDPTKQFFGPGTRLTVL.

The rearrangement joins TRBV5-8 to TRBJ2-3, with 7 positions matching TRBD1. The germline V gene has CDR1 SGHTS and CDR2 YDEGEE. The V gene end was trimmed by 4 bases and the J gene end by 2 bases; junction bases not matched to a gene: 10. This CDR3 has 16 residues. The CDR3 loop reads CASSQLRDSATDTQYF. The CDR3, as DNA: TGTGCCAGCAGCCAACTCCGGGACAGCGCCACAGATACGCAGTATTTT.

The chain uses TRBV2 and TRBJ1-4, with TRBD1 as a possible D gene (5 bases). Trimming cost V 7 bases and J 8 bases, with 14 bases left between them. This CDR3 is built from 13 residues. Germline values: CDR1 SNHLY, CDR2 FYNNEI. In nucleotides, the CDR3 is TGTGCCAGCAAGACGTCAGGGTGGGAAAAACTGTTTTTT. Encoded protein: CASKTSGWEKLFF.

V usage is TRBV2 and J usage is TRBJ1-1, with D unresolved. V was trimmed by 7 bases and J by 1 base, leaving 13 bases between them. CDR1 SNHLY and CDR2 FYNNEI come from the germline V gene. The CDR3 runs to 14 residues. The CDR3 DNA follows: TGTGCCAGCACGGGCGAAAGATGGAACACTGAAGCTTTCTTT. Translation: CASTGERWNTEAFF.

The rearrangement uses TRBV10-3 and TRBJ2-7, with no clear D. Germline CDR1 reads ENHRY; CDR2 reads SYGVKD. With 5 bases removed from V and 4 bases from J, the gap between germline ends came to 9 bases. CDR3 length: 12 amino acids. CDR3 sequence reads: CAISTALYEQYF. As DNA, the CDR3 is TGTGCCATCAGTACCGCTTTGTACGAGCAGTACTTC.

This clonotype was picked up a small number of times. The rearrangement joins TRBV18 to TRBJ2-7; possible D gene TRBD2, 6 bases. Germline V lookup: CDR1 KGHSH, CDR2 LQKENI. The germline V and J ends were trimmed by 2 bases and 5 bases, with 13 bases remaining between them. This CDR3 comprises 14 residues. CDR3 sequence reads: CASSPTAGNNEQYV. CDR3 nucleotide sequence: TGTGCCAGCTCACCAACGGCGGGGAACAACGAGCAGTACGTC.